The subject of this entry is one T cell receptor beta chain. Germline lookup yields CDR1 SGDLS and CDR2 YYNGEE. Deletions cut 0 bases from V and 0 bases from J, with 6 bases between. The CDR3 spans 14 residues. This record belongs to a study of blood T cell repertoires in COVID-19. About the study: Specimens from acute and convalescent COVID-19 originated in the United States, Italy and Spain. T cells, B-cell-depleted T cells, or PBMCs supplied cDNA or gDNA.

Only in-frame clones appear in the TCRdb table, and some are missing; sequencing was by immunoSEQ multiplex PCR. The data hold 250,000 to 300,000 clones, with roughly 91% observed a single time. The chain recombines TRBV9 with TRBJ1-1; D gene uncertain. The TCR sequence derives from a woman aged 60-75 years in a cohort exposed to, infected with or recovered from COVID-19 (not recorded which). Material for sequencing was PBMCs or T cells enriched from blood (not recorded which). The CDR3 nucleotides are TGTGCCAGCAGCGTAGCCGGGGTGAACACTGAAGCTTTCTTT. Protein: CASSVAGVNTEAFF.